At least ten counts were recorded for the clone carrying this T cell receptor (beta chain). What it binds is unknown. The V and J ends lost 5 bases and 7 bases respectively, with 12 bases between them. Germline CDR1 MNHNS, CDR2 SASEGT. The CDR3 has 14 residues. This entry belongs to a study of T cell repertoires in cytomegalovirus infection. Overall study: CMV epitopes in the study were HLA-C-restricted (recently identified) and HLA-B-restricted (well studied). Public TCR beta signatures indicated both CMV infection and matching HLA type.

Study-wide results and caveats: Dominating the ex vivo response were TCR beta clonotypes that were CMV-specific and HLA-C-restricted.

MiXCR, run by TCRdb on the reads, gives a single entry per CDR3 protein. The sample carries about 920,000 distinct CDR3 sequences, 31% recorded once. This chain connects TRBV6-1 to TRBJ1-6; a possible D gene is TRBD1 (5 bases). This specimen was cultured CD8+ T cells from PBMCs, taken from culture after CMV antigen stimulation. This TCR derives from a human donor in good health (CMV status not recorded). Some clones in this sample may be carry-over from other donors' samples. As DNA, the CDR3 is TGTGCCAGCAGTCACACAGGAGTAAATTCACCCCTCCACTTT. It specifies CASSHTGVNSPLHF.